The TCR beta chain described here comes from a study of PD-1 blockade in mismatch repair-deficient tumors. Assay: immunoSEQ multiplex PCR; the TCRdb copy retains only in-frame clones and omits some. The profile shows some 49,000 clones, 77% of them singletons. The junction had 5 bases not matched to a gene; V was cut back by 4 bases and J by 5 bases. Germline V gene sequence: CDR1 SQVTM, CDR2 ANQGSEA. CDR3 size: 14 residues. Notes on this clone: Its antigen is unknown.

Study results and limitations: Rapid post-treatment expansion, then contraction, generally preceding radiologic response, marked tumor-resident clones.

V and J are TRBV29-1 and TRBJ2-5, with 12 bases fitting TRBD2. Sequenced here: PBMCs, sampled before pembrolizumab treatment. The source of this sequence is an adult with mismatch repair-deficient cancer. In DNA, the CDR3 is TGCAGCGTTGTGGATCTAGCGGGAGGGGAGACCCAGTACTTC. It is translated as CSVVDLAGGETQYF.